The source of this TCR beta chain is a study of blood T cell repertoires in COVID-19. TCRdb keeps only in-frame clones here, not all; method: immunoSEQ multiplex PCR. The repertoire includes approximately 300,000 clones, around 85% of them detected once, and under 2% sits in the top ten. In terms of age and location, participants ranged from about 18 to 89 years and lived in about two dozen US areas. With 6 bases clipped from V and 2 bases from J, the junction kept 7 bases outside the gene matches. CDR3 length equals 14 residues. From germline, CDR1 is GTSNPN and CDR2 SVGIG (reference sequence). V is TRBV30 and J is TRBJ1-5, with 7 bases lining up with TRBD1. Sequenced sample: PBMCs or T cells enriched from blood (not recorded which). The clonotype comes from a woman in her twenties or thirties who had been exposed to COVID-19. The CDR3 region is CACSDRDGNQPQHF. CDR3 coding DNA: TGTGCCTGCTCCGACAGGGACGGCAATCAGCCCCAGCATTTT.